This entry concerns a single TCR beta chain. This clonotype has more than one count but fewer than ten. This receptor's antigen is unknown. No per-base quality is available; no much larger clone lies one base away. This entry is derived from a study of post-analysis software for immune sequencing data (dated by TCRdb to the mid-2010s). Notes on the research overall: The recorded disease courses included relapsing-remitting, secondary progressive and progressive-relapsing multiple sclerosis, and some patients had no subtype annotation. The patient repertoires were compared against roughly 12 previously published healthy control repertoires obtained from donors aged about 6 to 25 years. A subset of samples was prepared in parallel using single-end sample barcoding, then pooled and co-amplified after Illumina adapter ligation. What the study reported, not specific to this receptor: Multiple sclerosis patients had significantly lower normalized Chao1 diversity than controls, a result that suggests substantial peripheral T-cell clonal expansion. Strong co-clustering of samples prepared in the same batch was shown by direct clustering with F measure, prompting a batch-effect correction. The control group was slightly older than the multiple sclerosis patient group.

TCR beta repertoires were profiled from peripheral blood of 13 young patients with multiple sclerosis to demonstrate the VDJtools post-analysis software. The multiple sclerosis patients were children and adolescents between roughly 6 and 16 years of age. The method behind the library was PCR. Instrument used: Illumina HiSeq 2500. To reduce PCR and sequencing biases, unique molecular identifiers were incorporated into the TCR beta cDNA libraries. Some 500,000 cDNA molecules were obtained for every 1 to 10 million input T cells, so each molecule roughly corresponded to one T cell. The patient libraries were prepared and sequenced with the same protocol used for the earlier healthy control dataset. Samples belonging to the same batch were prepared together, multiplexed and sequenced on a shared HiSeq lane. The authors processed their data as follows. Raw barcoded reads were processed with MIGEC, and single-read molecular identifier groups were discarded before consensus assembly and CDR3 extraction. VDJtools was used for post-analysis of the clonotype tables, with diversity normalized by down-sampling every dataset to the smallest sample size. Repertoire overlap clustering matched CDR3 amino acid but not nucleotide sequences to correct batch-related cross-sample contamination. TCRdb took the public reads, trimmed them with fastp at Q25, ran MiXCR for clone calling and kept in-frame beta chains. Rows are unified per CDR3 protein, each entry keeping the most common DNA and genes. These V and J calls rely on TCRdb rather than the paper's analysis. The sample table holds almost 700,000 distinct CDR3 sequences, of which 55% to 70% were seen once. The leading ten clones occupy around 11% of the sample.

The sequence was collected from a girl under 10 years old with multiple sclerosis. The sample comprised blood.

The DNA sequence reads TGTGCCAGCAGTTACAGAGATGAGCAGTTCTTC. It translates as CASSYRDEQFF. Here the chain combines TRBV6-6 and TRBJ2-1; the D gene cannot be resolved reliably. The CDR3 holds 11 amino acids from the cysteine to the phenylalanine. Here the CDR3 DNA is all that survives: 33 bases in frame from base 1. CDR1 is given as MNHNY and CDR2 as SVGAGI, both from the germline V gene (reference sequence). V drops 2 bases and J drops 8 bases, leaving 4 bases in between.